This T cell receptor beta chain was sequenced for a study of cytomegalovirus exposure and HLA in healthy donors. As for the study in general: Among the 400 or so donors who were genotyped, about 84% fell in the genetic ancestry cluster that is associated with self-reported Caucasian donors.

Study-level points and caveats: As was reported, the classifier diagnosed cytomegalovirus status with high specificity and sensitivity.

The V end was cut by 11 bases, the J end by 0 bases, with 12 bases between. Germline V gene sequence: CDR1 ENHRY, CDR2 SYGVKD. The CDR3 is made up of 13 amino acids. PCR amplification relied on 60 Vbeta primers (plus 13 Jbeta primers). Repertoires were generated with immunoSEQ multiplex PCR, while TCRdb's copy carries only in-frame clones and drops some. The sample consists of about 150,000 clones, under 90% of them appearing once. Concerning this clone: As yet, its antigen is unknown.

The sample comprised PBMCs. The clonotype originates from a man aged 18-30 years in good health and CMV-seronegative. The chain recombines TRBV10-3 with TRBJ2-3; maybe TRBD2 (6 bases). The chain's CDR3 is CAGRRASTDTQYF. CDR3 coding DNA: TGTGCCGGCAGGAGGGCTAGCACAGATACGCAGTATTTT.